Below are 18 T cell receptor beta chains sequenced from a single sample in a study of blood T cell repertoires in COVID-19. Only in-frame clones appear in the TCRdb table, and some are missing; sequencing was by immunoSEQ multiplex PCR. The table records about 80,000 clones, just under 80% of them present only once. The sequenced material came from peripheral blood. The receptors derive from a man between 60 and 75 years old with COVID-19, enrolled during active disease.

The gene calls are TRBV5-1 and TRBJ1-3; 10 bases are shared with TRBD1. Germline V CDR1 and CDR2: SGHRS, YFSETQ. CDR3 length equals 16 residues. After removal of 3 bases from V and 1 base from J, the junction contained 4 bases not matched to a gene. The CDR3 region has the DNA TGCGCCAGCAGCTGGGGGACAGGGGAGTCTGGAAACACCATATATTTT. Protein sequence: CASSWGTGESGNTIYF.

The CDR3 spells CASSLYGSGANVLTF. CDR3 sequence (DNA): TGCGCCAGCAGCTTGTACGGGTCCGGGGCCAACGTCCTGACTTTC. The chain links TRBV5-1 to TRBJ2-6; D gene ambiguous. Trimming removed 1 base from V and 4 bases from J, with 9 bases in between. Per the germline V gene, CDR1 is SGHRS and CDR2 is YFSETQ. The length of the CDR3 is 15 residues.

The CDR3 spells CASSDFNEQFF. The CDR3 nucleotides are TGTGCCAGCAGTGACTTCAATGAGCAGTTCTTC. The chain recombines TRBV2 with TRBJ2-1, with D hard to call. The CDR3 has 11 amino acids. Germline V lookup: CDR1 SNHLY, CDR2 FYNNEI. Trimming took 3 bases from V and 6 from J, leaving 3 bases between them.

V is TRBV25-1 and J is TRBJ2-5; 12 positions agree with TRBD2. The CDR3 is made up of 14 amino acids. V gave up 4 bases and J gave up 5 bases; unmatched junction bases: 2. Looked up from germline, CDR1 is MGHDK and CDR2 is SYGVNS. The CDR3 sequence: CASSGLAGVETQYF. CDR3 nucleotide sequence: TGTGCCAGCAGTGGACTAGCGGGAGTGGAGACCCAGTACTTC.

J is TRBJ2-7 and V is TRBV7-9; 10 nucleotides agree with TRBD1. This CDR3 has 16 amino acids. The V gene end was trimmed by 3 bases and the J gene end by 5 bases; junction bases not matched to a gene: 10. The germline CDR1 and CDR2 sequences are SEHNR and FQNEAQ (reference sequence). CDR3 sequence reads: CASSFRSGQGRNEQYF. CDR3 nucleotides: TGTGCCAGCAGCTTTAGGTCGGGACAGGGGCGCAACGAGCAGTACTTC. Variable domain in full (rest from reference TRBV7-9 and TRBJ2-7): DTGVSQNPRHKITKRGQNVTFRCDPISEHNRLYWYRQTLGQGPEFLTYFQNEAQLEKSRLLSDRFSAERPKGSFSTLEIQRTEQGDSAMYLCASSFRSGQGRNEQYFGPGTRLTVT.

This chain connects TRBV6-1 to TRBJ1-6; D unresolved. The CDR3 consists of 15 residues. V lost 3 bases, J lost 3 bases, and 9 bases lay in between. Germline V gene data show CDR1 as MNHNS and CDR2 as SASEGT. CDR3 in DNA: TGTGCCAGCAGTGACCTGGCAAGCTATAATTCACCCCTCCACTTT. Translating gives CASSDLASYNSPLHF.

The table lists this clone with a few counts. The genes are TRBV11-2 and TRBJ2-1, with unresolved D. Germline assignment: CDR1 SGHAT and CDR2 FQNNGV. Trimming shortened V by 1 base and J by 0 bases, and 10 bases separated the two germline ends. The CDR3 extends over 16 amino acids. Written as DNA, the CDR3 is TGTGCCAGCAGCTTAGGCATTCCTAGCTCCTACAATGAGCAGTTCTTC. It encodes CASSLGIPSSYNEQFF.

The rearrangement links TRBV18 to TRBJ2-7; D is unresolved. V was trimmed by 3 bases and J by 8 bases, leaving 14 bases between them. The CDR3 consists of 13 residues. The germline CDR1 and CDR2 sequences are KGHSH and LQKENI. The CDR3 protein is CASSPRLPGQQYF. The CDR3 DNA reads TGTGCCAGCTCACCTAGACTCCCTGGCCAGCAGTACTTC.

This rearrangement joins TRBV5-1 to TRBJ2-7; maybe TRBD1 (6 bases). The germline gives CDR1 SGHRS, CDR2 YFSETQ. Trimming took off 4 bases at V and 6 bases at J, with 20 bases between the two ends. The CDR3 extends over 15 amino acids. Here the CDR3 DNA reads TGCGCCAGCAGCCCGGCCCCCACAGGGCTGCGCGAGCAGTACTTC. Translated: CASSPAPTGLREQYF.

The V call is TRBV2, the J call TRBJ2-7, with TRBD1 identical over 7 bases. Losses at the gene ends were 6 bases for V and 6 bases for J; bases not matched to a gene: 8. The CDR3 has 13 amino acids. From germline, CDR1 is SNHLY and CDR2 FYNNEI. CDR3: CASSYGTASEQYF. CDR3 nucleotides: TGTGCCAGCAGCTACGGGACAGCAAGCGAGCAGTACTTC.

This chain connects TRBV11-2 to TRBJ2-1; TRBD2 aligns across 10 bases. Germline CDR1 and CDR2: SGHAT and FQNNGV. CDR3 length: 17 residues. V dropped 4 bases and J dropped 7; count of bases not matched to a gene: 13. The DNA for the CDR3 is TGTGCCAGCAGCTCCGGTATGCCTAGCGGGAGTCGGAATGAGCAGTTCTTC. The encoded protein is CASSSGMPSGSRNEQFF.

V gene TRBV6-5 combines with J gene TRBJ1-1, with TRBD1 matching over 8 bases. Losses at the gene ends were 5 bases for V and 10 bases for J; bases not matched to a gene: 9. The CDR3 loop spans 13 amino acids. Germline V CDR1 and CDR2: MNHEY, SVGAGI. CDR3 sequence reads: CASSTTGARRAFF. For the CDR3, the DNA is TGTGCCAGCAGTACGACAGGGGCCAGGCGAGCTTTCTTT.

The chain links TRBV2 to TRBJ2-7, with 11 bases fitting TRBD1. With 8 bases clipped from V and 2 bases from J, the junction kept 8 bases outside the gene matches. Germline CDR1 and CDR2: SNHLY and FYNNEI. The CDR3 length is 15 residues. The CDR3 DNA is TGTGCCAGCGTCGGCGGACAGGGGGCAACCTACGAGCAGTACTTC. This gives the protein CASVGGQGATYEQYF. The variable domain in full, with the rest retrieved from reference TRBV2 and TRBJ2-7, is EPEVTQTPSHQVTQMGQEVILRCVPISNHLYFYWYRQILGQKVEFLVSFYNNEISEKSEIFDDQFSVERPDGSNFTLKIRSTKLEDSAMYFCASVGGQGATYEQYFGPGTRLTVT.

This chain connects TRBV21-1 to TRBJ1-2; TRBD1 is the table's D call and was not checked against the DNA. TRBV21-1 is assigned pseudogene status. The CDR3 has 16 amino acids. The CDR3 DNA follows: TGTGCCAGCAGCAAACTCCCTTGGGACAGGCGCTATGGCTACACCTTC. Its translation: CASSKLPWDRRYGYTF.

CDR3 bases: TGTGCCAGTAGTACCGACAGGAGAGGGACTGAAGCTTTCTTT. Translated, it gives CASSTDRRGTEAFF. The rearrangement links TRBV19 to TRBJ1-1; D is perhaps TRBD1 (6 bases). Germline V CDR1 and CDR2: LNHDA, SQIVND (reference sequence). The CDR3 length is 14 residues. The ends were cut back, 4 bases at V and 5 bases at J, with 14 bases in the middle.

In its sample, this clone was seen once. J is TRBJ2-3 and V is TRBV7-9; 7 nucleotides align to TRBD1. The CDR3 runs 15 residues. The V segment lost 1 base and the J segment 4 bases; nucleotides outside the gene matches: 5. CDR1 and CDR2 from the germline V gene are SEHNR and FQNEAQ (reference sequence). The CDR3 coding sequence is TGTGCCAGCAGCTTAGAGGGGGCGATCGCAGATACGCAGTATTTT. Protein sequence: CASSLEGAIADTQYF.

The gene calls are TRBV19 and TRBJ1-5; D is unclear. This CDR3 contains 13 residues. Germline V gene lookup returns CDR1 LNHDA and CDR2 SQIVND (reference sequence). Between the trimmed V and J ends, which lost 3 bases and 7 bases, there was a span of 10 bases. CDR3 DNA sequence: TGTGCCAGTAGTATCATATCGGGACAGCCCCAGCATTTT. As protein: CASSIISGQPQHF.

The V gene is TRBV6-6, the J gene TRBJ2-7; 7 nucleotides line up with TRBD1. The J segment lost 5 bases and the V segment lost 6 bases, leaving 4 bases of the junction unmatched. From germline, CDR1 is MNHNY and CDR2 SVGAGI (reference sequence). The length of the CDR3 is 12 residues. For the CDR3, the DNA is TGTGCCAGCAGCTACACAGGGGACGAGCAGTACTTC. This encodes CASSYTGDEQYF.